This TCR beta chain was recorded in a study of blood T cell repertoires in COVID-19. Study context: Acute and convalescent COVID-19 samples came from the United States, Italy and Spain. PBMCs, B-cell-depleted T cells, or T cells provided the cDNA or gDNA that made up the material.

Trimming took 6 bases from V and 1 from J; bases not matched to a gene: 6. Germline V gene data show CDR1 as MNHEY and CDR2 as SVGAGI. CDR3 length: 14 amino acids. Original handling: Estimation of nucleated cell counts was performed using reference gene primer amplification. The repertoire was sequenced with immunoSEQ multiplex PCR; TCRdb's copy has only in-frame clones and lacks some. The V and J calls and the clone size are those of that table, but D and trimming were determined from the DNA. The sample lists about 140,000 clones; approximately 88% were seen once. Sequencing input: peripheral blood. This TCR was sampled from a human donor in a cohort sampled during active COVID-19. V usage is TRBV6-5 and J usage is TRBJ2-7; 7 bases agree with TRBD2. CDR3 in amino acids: CASRPGLLSYEQYF. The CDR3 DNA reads TGTGCCAGCAGGCCGGGACTACTTTCCTACGAGCAGTACTTC.